These T cell receptor beta chains were read from a single sample in a study of blood T cell repertoires in COVID-19. Clones were sequenced by immunoSEQ multiplex PCR, and TCRdb holds only the in-frame ones, with some missing. The sample includes 95,000 to 100,000 clones, approximately 91% of them seen just once. The sample taken for sequencing was peripheral blood. These receptors originate from a man in his fifties with acute or convalescent COVID-19. Both conserved end residues are part of each CDR3. D genes are given only for firm matches. Size tells how often a clone was seen (once, few, many) or the class of an expanded clone, and some rows leave it out.

v_gene: TRBV23-1; abundance: -; d_gene: -; j_gene: TRBJ2-1; CDR3nt: TGCGCCAGCAGTCGAGTTAGTTCCTCCTACAATGAGCAGTTCTTC; CDR3aa: CASSRVSSSYNEQFF
v_gene: TRBV9; abundance: -; d_gene: -; j_gene: TRBJ2-5; CDR3nt: TGTGCCAGCAGCCCGTCCAGGCAAGAGACCCAGTACTTC; CDR3aa: CASSPSRQETQYF
v_gene: TRBV7-2; abundance: -; d_gene: TRBD2; j_gene: TRBJ2-7; CDR3nt: TGTGCCAGCAGCTTAGGACTAGCGGTCTTCTACGAGCAGTACTTC; CDR3aa: CASSLGLAVFYEQYF
v_gene: TRBV21-1; abundance: -; d_gene: -; j_gene: TRBJ2-4; CDR3nt: TGTGCCAGCAGCTTATGGCAGGGTTTCTGCAGGGGTACGAGGCCAGCCAAAAACATTCAGTACTTC; CDR3aa: CASSLWQGFCRGTRPAKNIQYF
v_gene: TRBV5-1; abundance: -; d_gene: -; j_gene: TRBJ1-2; CDR3nt: TGCGCCAGCAGCTTGGACGCGATCTATGGCTACACCTTC; CDR3aa: CASSLDAIYGYTF
v_gene: TRBV5-6; abundance: -; d_gene: -; j_gene: TRBJ2-4; CDR3nt: TGTGCCAGCAGCGCGCAGATCCGGGACACAAGGGGGAAAAACATTCAGTACTTC; CDR3aa: CASSAQIRDTRGKNIQYF
v_gene: TRBV7-6; abundance: once; d_gene: TRBD1; j_gene: TRBJ2-1; CDR3nt: TGTGCCAGCAGCCCAGCAGTGGGACAGGGGAGGAATGAGCAGTTCTTC; CDR3aa: CASSPAVGQGRNEQFF
v_gene: TRBV2; abundance: -; d_gene: -; j_gene: TRBJ1-2; CDR3nt: TGTGCCAGCATGCAGGCCCCCAACTATGGCTACACCTTC; CDR3aa: CASMQAPNYGYTF
v_gene: TRBV19; abundance: -; d_gene: TRBD1; j_gene: TRBJ1-1; CDR3nt: TGTGCCAGTAGTACATCCTTGGACAGGTCAGCTGAAGCTTTCTTT; CDR3aa: CASSTSLDRSAEAFF
v_gene: TRBV9; abundance: few; d_gene: -; j_gene: TRBJ1-2; CDR3nt: TGTGCCAGCAGCTTAAAGGGGCAGACCTCCGAGGGCTACACCTTC; CDR3aa: CASSLKGQTSEGYTF
v_gene: TRBV7-9; abundance: -; d_gene: TRBD1; j_gene: TRBJ2-7; CDR3nt: TGTGCCAGCAGTTTGGACGGGACAGGGGGTCTCGAGCAGTACTTC; CDR3aa: CASSLDGTGGLEQYF
v_gene: TRBV19; abundance: -; d_gene: TRBD1; j_gene: TRBJ1-2; CDR3nt: TGTGCCAGTAGGATACAGGGGTCCTATGGCTACACCTTC; CDR3aa: CASRIQGSYGYTF
v_gene: TRBV19; abundance: -; d_gene: -; j_gene: TRBJ1-3; CDR3nt: TGTGCCAGTAGATCACAGGGTTCGGAGTCTGGAAACACCATATATTTT; CDR3aa: CASRSQGSESGNTIYF
v_gene: TRBV28; abundance: -; d_gene: TRBD1; j_gene: TRBJ1-2; CDR3nt: TGTGCCAGCAGTCAGGGGGCGCGGGGCTACACCTTC; CDR3aa: CASSQGARGYTF
v_gene: TRBV18; abundance: -; d_gene: -; j_gene: TRBJ2-7; CDR3nt: TGTGCCAGCTCACCCGACAGCTCCTACGAGCAGTACTTC; CDR3aa: CASSPDSSYEQYF
v_gene: TRBV5-8; abundance: once; d_gene: -; j_gene: TRBJ2-7; CDR3nt: TGTGCCAGCAGCCCCCTCTACGAGCAGTACTTC; CDR3aa: CASSPLYEQYF
v_gene: TRBV2; abundance: -; d_gene: -; j_gene: TRBJ1-6; CDR3nt: TGTGCCAGCAGCCCAGGTTATAATTCACCCCTCCACTTT; CDR3aa: CASSPGYNSPLHF
v_gene: TRBV15; abundance: -; d_gene: TRBD1; j_gene: TRBJ2-5; CDR3nt: TGTGCCACCAGCAGAGGGGACAGGGCGGACGAGACCCAGTACTTC; CDR3aa: CATSRGDRADETQYF
v_gene: TRBV7-9; abundance: -; d_gene: -; j_gene: TRBJ1-1; CDR3nt: TGTGCCAGCAGCTTCGAAGTGAGTGAAGCTTTCTTT; CDR3aa: CASSFEVSEAFF
v_gene: TRBV27; abundance: -; d_gene: TRBD2; j_gene: TRBJ2-3; CDR3nt: TGTGCCAGCAGTTTATCGGGGGGAGGGGATACGCAGTATTTT; CDR3aa: CASSLSGGGDTQYF
v_gene: TRBV5-4; abundance: -; d_gene: -; j_gene: TRBJ2-5; CDR3nt: TGTGCCAGCAGCCCCTTAGCGGACCCCAGAGGGACCCAGTACTTC; CDR3aa: CASSPLADPRGTQYF
v_gene: TRBV7-2; abundance: few; d_gene: -; j_gene: TRBJ1-2; CDR3nt: TGTGCCAGCAGCTTAGAGACAAAATATGGCTACACCTTC; CDR3aa: CASSLETKYGYTF
v_gene: TRBV7-9; abundance: -; d_gene: -; j_gene: TRBJ1-1; CDR3nt: TGTGCCAGCAGCTTAGCTGCGGGGGGCACTGAAGCTTTCTTT; CDR3aa: CASSLAAGGTEAFF
v_gene: TRBV5-4; abundance: -; d_gene: -; j_gene: TRBJ2-2; CDR3nt: TGTGCCAGCAGGCGGATTACCGGGGAGCTGTTTTTT; CDR3aa: CASRRITGELFF
v_gene: TRBV3-1/TRBV3-2; abundance: few; d_gene: TRBD1; j_gene: TRBJ1-2; CDR3nt: TGTGCCAGCAGCCAGGCCCCGGGACAGGGAGCTGGCTACACCTTC; CDR3aa: CASSQAPGQGAGYTF
v_gene: TRBV19; abundance: -; d_gene: -; j_gene: TRBJ1-5; CDR3nt: TGTGCCAGTAGGGGGGCCAATCAGCCCCAGCATTTT; CDR3aa: CASRGANQPQHF
v_gene: TRBV2; abundance: -; d_gene: -; j_gene: TRBJ2-7; CDR3nt: TGTGCCAGCAGGGACAGCTCCGTCTCCTACGAGCAGTACTTC; CDR3aa: CASRDSSVSYEQYF
v_gene: TRBV6-2/TRBV6-3; abundance: -; d_gene: TRBD1; j_gene: TRBJ1-1; CDR3nt: TGTGCCAGCAGTTACAGGAGAACAGGGGCTACAGCTTTCTTT; CDR3aa: CASSYRRTGATAFF
v_gene: TRBV3-1/TRBV3-2; abundance: -; d_gene: -; j_gene: TRBJ1-2; CDR3nt: TGTGCCAGCAGCCAAGAATGGCAGGGCCGACACTATGGCTACACCTTC; CDR3aa: CASSQEWQGRHYGYTF
v_gene: TRBV7-6; abundance: once; d_gene: TRBD2; j_gene: TRBJ2-5; CDR3nt: TGTGCCAGCAGCTCCTCGAGGGGTAGCGGGGGCGAGACCCAGTACTTC; CDR3aa: CASSSSRGSGGETQYF
v_gene: TRBV30; abundance: -; d_gene: TRBD1; j_gene: TRBJ2-7; CDR3nt: TGTGCCTGCCCCCGGGACAGGAGTTCCTACGAGCAGTACTTC; CDR3aa: CACPRDRSSYEQYF
v_gene: TRBV19; abundance: -; d_gene: -; j_gene: TRBJ2-3; CDR3nt: TGTGCCAGTAGTTTCGGACTTTCCTCTAGCACAGATACGCAGTATTTT; CDR3aa: CASSFGLSSSTDTQYF
v_gene: TRBV28; abundance: -; d_gene: -; j_gene: TRBJ1-5; CDR3nt: TGTGCCAGCAGTTCCCCGGCGGCGCCCGGGAATCAGCCCCAGCATTTT; CDR3aa: CASSSPAAPGNQPQHF
v_gene: TRBV5-1; abundance: once; d_gene: TRBD1; j_gene: TRBJ1-1; CDR3nt: TGCGCCAGCAGCTTAGACAGGGGGAGGACTGAAGCTTTCTTT; CDR3aa: CASSLDRGRTEAFF
v_gene: TRBV18; abundance: -; d_gene: -; j_gene: TRBJ1-1; CDR3nt: TGTGCCAGCTCACAGGCCTACCGAGGGACTGAAGCTTTCTTT; CDR3aa: CASSQAYRGTEAFF
v_gene: TRBV25-1; abundance: -; d_gene: TRBD1; j_gene: TRBJ2-3; CDR3nt: TGTGCCAGCAAAGCAGGGGGCATTATCACAGATACGCAGTATTTT; CDR3aa: CASKAGGIITDTQYF
v_gene: TRBV5-5; abundance: -; d_gene: -; j_gene: TRBJ2-5; CDR3nt: TGTGCCAGCAGCTCAAAACAGGGTCGGGAGACCCAGTACTTC; CDR3aa: CASSSKQGRETQYF
v_gene: TRBV4-1; abundance: few; d_gene: -; j_gene: TRBJ1-1; CDR3nt: TGCGCCAGCAGCCAAGAAGAACGGGTGTACACTGAAGCTTTCTTT; CDR3aa: CASSQEERVYTEAFF
v_gene: TRBV5-4; abundance: -; d_gene: -; j_gene: TRBJ2-2; CDR3nt: TGTGCCAGCAGCCCCGGACAGACCGGGGAGCTGTTTTTT; CDR3aa: CASSPGQTGELFF
v_gene: TRBV24-1; abundance: -; d_gene: TRBD1; j_gene: TRBJ2-2; CDR3nt: TGTGCCACCAGTGAGACGGGACAGGGTGACCACGGGGAGCTGTTTTTT; CDR3aa: CATSETGQGDHGELFF
v_gene: TRBV4-1; abundance: -; d_gene: -; j_gene: TRBJ1-2; CDR3nt: TGCGCCAGCAGCCCTGGGGGAGGTCCCTACTATGGCTACACCTTC; CDR3aa: CASSPGGGPYYGYTF
v_gene: TRBV15; abundance: -; d_gene: -; j_gene: TRBJ1-2; CDR3nt: TGTGCCACCAGCGAGGAGCGGGTTGCAAACTATGGCTACACCTTC; CDR3aa: CATSEERVANYGYTF
v_gene: TRBV9; abundance: -; d_gene: -; j_gene: TRBJ2-5; CDR3nt: TGTGCCAGCAGCGTAGCCCCTAATTCAGGGCAAGAGACCCAGTACTTC; CDR3aa: CASSVAPNSGQETQYF
v_gene: TRBV6-5; abundance: -; d_gene: -; j_gene: TRBJ2-3; CDR3nt: TGTGCCAGCAGTTACTCGAGGGCTACTCTCACAGATACGCAGTATTTT; CDR3aa: CASSYSRATLTDTQYF
v_gene: TRBV13; abundance: -; d_gene: TRBD2; j_gene: TRBJ2-1; CDR3nt: TGTGCCAGCAGCCTCAGGACTAGCGGCTACAATGAGCAGTTCTTC; CDR3aa: CASSLRTSGYNEQFF